Shown below are 14 T cell receptor beta chains from a single sample sequenced in a study of graft-versus-host responses after intestinal transplantation. No antigens are known for them. Here immunoSEQ multiplex PCR was the method, and the copy in TCRdb shows in-frame clones only, minus some. The sample includes some 130,000 clones, roughly 91% of them seen just once. Sequencing used unstimulated CD4+ T cells sorted from spleen or lymph node cells, obtained before intestinal transplant. The receptor set was obtained from a human donor who received an intestinal transplant.

This chain connects TRBV30 to TRBJ2-4, with 8 nucleotides matching TRBD1. Germline lookup yields CDR1 GTSNPN and CDR2 SVGIG (reference sequence). V dropped 3 bases and J dropped 0; count of bases not matched to a gene: 10. The CDR3 loop spans 17 amino acids. The CDR3 DNA follows: TGTGCCTGGAGCGAGGGACAGGTCCATCTAGCCAAAAACATTCAGTACTTC. Translation gives CAWSEGQVHLAKNIQYF.

The chain uses TRBV15 and TRBJ1-5, with D hard to call. The CDR3 is made up of 12 amino acids. V was shortened by 0 bases and J by 6 bases, with 3 bases between the two germline ends. Per germline, CDR1 LNHNV and CDR2 YYDKDF (reference sequence). The CDR3 nucleotides are TGTGCCACCAGCAGAGATATTCAGCCCCAGCATTTT. Amino acids: CATSRDIQPQHF.

This clone was seen a single time. The chain couples TRBV2 to TRBJ2-5; 11 bases agree with TRBD2. Trimming removed 6 bases from V and 4 bases from J; junction bases left unmatched: 7. The V gene's germline CDR1 is SNHLY and CDR2 FYNNEI. CDR3 length: 15 amino acids. CDR3 residues: CASRGLAGGGETQYF. The CDR3 bases are TGTGCCAGCAGAGGGTTAGCGGGAGGGGGAGAGACCCAGTACTTC.

The gene calls are TRBV4-2 and TRBJ2-1, with 11 bases lining up with TRBD2. V gave up 0 bases and J gave up 7 bases; unmatched junction bases: 8. This CDR3 region has 17 residues. CDR1 LGHNA and CDR2 YNFKEQ come from the germline V gene. CDR3 nucleotides: TGTGCCAGCAGCCAAGATTTGATACTAGCGGGAGTAAATGAGCAGTTCTTC. Its protein is CASSQDLILAGVNEQFF.

DNA of the CDR3: TGCGCCAGCAGCTTGGAGCGGCAGAACTACGAGCAGTACTTC. Amino acid sequence: CASSLERQNYEQYF. The rearrangement uses TRBV5-1 and TRBJ2-5, with D possibly being TRBD2 (5 bases). Matching the DNA end better, TRBJ2-7 makes the J call doubtful. CDR1 is SGHRS and CDR2 is YFSETQ in the germline V gene. The CDR3 is made up of 14 amino acids.

V and J are TRBV5-1 and TRBJ2-7; no reliable D call. The V end was cut by 4 bases, the J end by 5 bases, with 10 bases between. This CDR3 comprises 12 residues. The germline gives CDR1 SGHRS, CDR2 YFSETQ. CDR3 coding DNA: TGCGCCAGCAGCGCAACGATGAACGAGCAGTACTTC. As protein: CASSATMNEQYF.

In nucleotides, the CDR3 is TGTGCCAGCAGCCAAGCGGCTAGCGGGAGTGAGCAGTACTTC. It encodes CASSQAASGSEQYF. The chain couples TRBV4-2 to TRBJ2-7; 10 bases map to TRBD2. The CDR3 totals 14 residues. Losses at the gene ends were 1 base for V and 7 bases for J; bases not matched to a gene: 4. Germline CDR1 and CDR2: LGHNA and YNFKEQ.

The chain is built from TRBV28 and TRBJ2-1; 10 bases line up with TRBD2. The V gene's germline CDR1 is MDHEN and CDR2 SYDVKM. The J segment lost 0 bases and the V segment lost 7 bases, leaving 6 bases of the junction unmatched. The CDR3 runs to 16 residues. The CDR3 sequence: CASTQSGRASYNEQFF. The CDR3 bases are TGTGCCAGCACCCAGAGCGGGAGGGCCTCCTACAATGAGCAGTTCTTC.

V usage is TRBV7-3 and J usage is TRBJ2-1, with TRBD2 identical over 11 bases. Trimming removed 5 bases from V and 8 bases from J; junction bases left unmatched: 8. Germline CDR1 SGHTA, CDR2 FQGTGA. The CDR3 runs 15 residues. The CDR3 DNA follows: TGTGCCAGCAGCCCCGGGACTAGCGGTTTGGATGAGCAGTTCTTC. Translation: CASSPGTSGLDEQFF.

V gene TRBV7-2 combines with J gene TRBJ2-7, with 13 bases matching TRBD2. The CDR3 extends over 16 amino acids. Germline V gene data show CDR1 as SGHTA and CDR2 as FQGNSA. Germline trimming cut 5 bases from V and 4 bases from J; bases unmatched to any gene: 8. The DNA for the CDR3 is TGTGCCAGCAGCGGGACTAGCGGGATCCCCGGGTACGAGCAGTACTTC. Translated, it gives CASSGTSGIPGYEQYF.

The chain joins TRBV28 to TRBJ1-2; 7 bases line up with TRBD1. V gave up 10 bases and J gave up 3 bases; unmatched junction bases: 11. The germline CDR1 and CDR2 sequences are MDHEN and SYDVKM. The CDR3 sequence is 14 residues long. This CDR3 reads CAISPPGTDYGYTF. Written as DNA, the CDR3 is TGTGCCATCTCGCCGCCCGGGACAGACTATGGCTACACCTTC.

V usage is TRBV23-1 and J usage is TRBJ1-3; TRBD1 might be the D (5 bases). TRBV23-1 carries the ORF label, with uncertain function. Between the trimmed V and J ends, which lost 7 bases and 0 bases, there was a span of 19 bases. The length of the CDR3 is 17 residues. CDR3 in DNA: TGCGCCAGCACTCCTAGACAGATACTGAGCTCTGGAAACACCATATATTTT. Translating it yields CASTPRQILSSGNTIYF.

The chain combines TRBV27 with TRBJ2-7; no clear D gene. The CDR3 loop spans 13 amino acids. CDR1 and CDR2 (germline): MNHEY, SMNVEV (reference sequence). Trimming took off 4 bases at V and 1 base at J, with 8 bases between the two ends. CDR3 bases: TGTGCCAGCAGTTCCCCTCTGTCCTACGAGCAGTACTTC. As protein: CASSSPLSYEQYF.

This CDR3 reads CASRRTGAGNQPQHF. The CDR3 DNA is TGTGCCAGCAGGCGGACAGGGGCAGGCAATCAGCCCCAGCATTTT. The chain carries TRBV6-6 and TRBJ1-5; 9 positions agree with TRBD1. Per the germline V gene, CDR1 is MNHNY and CDR2 is SVGAGI (reference sequence). There are 15 residues in the CDR3. The V and J ends lost 6 bases and 2 bases, in that order; junction bases with no gene match: 5.